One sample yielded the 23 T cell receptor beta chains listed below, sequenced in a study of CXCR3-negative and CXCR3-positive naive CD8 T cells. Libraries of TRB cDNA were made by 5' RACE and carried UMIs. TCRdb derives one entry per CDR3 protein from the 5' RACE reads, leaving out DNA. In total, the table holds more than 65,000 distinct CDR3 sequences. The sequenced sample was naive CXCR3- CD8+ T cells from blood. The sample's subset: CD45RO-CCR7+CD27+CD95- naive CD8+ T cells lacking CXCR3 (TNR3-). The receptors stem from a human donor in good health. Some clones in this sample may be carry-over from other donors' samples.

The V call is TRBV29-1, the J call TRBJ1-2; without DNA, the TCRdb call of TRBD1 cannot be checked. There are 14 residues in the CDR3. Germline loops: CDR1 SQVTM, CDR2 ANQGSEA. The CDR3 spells CSVVGDSANYGYTF.

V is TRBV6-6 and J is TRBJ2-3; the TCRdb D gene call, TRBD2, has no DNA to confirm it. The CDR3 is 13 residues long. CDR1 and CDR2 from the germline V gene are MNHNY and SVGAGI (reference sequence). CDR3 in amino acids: CASSLGTPDSQYF.

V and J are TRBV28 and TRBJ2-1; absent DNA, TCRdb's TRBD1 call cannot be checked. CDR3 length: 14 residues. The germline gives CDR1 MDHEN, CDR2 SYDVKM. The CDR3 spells CASSWRQNYNEQFF.

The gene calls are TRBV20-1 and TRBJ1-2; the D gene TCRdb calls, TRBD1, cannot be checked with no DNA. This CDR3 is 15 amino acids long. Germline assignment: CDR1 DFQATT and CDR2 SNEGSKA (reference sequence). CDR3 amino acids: CSARDSAGGNYGYTF.

This CDR3 reads CASSPQGHIDQPQHF. J is TRBJ1-5 and V is TRBV27; the TRBD1 assignment by TCRdb is unverifiable without DNA. Germline V lookup: CDR1 MNHEY, CDR2 SMNVEV (reference sequence). The CDR3 has 15 amino acids.

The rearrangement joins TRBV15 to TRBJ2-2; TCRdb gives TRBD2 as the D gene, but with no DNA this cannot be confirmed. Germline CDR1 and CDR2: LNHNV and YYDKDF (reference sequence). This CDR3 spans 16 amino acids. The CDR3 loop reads CATSTLRVGLGGELFF.

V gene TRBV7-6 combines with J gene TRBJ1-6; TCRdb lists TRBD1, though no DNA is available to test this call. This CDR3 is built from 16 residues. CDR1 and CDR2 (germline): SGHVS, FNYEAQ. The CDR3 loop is CASSLGETGTVSPLHF.

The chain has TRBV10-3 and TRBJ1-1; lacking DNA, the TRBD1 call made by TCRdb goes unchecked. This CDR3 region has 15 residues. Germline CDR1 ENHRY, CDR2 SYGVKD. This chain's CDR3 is CAISESEGRRTEAFF.

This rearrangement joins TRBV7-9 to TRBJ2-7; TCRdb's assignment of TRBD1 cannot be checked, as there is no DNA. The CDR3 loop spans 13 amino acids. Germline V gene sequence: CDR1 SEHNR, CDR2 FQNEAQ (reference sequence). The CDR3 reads CASSSAGEYEQYF.

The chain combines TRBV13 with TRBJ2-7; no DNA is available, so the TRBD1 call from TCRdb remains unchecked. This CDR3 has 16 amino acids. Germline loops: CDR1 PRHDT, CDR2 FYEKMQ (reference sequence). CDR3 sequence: CASSLGSGTGIYEQYF. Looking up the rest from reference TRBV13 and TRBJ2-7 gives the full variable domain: AAGVIQSPRHLIKEKRETATLKCYPIPRHDTVYWYQQGPGQDPQFLISFYEKMQSDKGSIPDRFSAQQFSDYHSELNMSSLELGDSALYFCASSLGSGTGIYEQYFGPGTRLTVT.

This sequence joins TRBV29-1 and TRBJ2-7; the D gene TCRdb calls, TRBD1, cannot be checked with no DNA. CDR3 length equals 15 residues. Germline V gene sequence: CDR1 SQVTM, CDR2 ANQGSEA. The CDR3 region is CSVFSKDRDSYEQYF.

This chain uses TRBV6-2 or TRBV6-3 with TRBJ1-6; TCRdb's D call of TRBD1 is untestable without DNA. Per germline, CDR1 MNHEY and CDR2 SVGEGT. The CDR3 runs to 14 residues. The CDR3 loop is CASSPDSYNSPLHF.

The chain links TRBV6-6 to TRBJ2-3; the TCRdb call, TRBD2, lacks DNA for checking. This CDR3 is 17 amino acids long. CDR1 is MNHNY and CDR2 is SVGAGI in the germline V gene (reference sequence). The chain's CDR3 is CASSYYPAGGLADTQYF.

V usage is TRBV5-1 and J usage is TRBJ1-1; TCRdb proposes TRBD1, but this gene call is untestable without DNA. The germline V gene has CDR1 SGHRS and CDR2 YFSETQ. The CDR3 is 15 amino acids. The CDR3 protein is CASSLGHRENTEAFF.

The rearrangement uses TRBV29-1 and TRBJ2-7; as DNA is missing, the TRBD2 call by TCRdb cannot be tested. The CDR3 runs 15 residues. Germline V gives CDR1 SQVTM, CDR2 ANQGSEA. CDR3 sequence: CSVETDPGGGYEQYF.

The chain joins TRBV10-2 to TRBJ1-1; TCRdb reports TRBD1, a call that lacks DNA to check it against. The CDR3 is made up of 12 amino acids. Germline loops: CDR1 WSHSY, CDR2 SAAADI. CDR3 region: CASRYGGGRAFF.

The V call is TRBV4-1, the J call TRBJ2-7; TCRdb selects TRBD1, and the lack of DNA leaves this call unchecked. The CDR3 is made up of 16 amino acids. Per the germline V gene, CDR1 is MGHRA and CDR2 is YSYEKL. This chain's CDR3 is CASSPFGTDRSYEQYF.

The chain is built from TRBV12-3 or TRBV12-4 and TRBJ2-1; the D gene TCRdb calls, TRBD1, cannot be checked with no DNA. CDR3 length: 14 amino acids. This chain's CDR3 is CASSLFWGQGEQFF.

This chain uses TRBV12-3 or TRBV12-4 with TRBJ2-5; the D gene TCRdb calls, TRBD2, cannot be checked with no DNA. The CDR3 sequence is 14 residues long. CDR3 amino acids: CASSLAGSRETQYF.

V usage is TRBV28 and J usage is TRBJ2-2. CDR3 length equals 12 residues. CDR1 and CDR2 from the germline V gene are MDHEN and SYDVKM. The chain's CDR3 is CASTGRTGELFF.

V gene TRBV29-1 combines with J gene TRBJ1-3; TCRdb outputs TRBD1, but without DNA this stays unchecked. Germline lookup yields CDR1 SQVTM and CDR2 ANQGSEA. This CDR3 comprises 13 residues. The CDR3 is CSALGGTGNTIYF.

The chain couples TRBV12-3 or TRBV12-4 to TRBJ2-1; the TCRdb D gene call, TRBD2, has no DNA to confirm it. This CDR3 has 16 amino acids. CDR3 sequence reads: CASSLVTRGLGDEQFF.

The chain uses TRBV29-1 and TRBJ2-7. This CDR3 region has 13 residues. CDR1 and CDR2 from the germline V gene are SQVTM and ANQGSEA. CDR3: CSVRRVGSYEQYF.